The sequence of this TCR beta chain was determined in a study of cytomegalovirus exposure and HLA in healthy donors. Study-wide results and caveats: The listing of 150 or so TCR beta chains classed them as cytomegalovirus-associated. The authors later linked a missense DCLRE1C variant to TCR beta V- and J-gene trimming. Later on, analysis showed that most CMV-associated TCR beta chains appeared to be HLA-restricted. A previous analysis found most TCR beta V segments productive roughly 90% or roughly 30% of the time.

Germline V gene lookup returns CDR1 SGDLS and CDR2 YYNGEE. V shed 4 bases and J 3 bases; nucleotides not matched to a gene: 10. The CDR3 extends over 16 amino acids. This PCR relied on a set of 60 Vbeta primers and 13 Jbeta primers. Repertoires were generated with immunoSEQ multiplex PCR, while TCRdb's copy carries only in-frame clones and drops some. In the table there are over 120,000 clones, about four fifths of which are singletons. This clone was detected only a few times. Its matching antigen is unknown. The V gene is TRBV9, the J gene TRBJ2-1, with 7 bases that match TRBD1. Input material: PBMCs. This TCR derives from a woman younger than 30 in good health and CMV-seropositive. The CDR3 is CASSLTGAEYYNEQFF. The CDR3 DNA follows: TGTGCCAGCAGCTTAACAGGGGCCGAATACTACAATGAGCAGTTCTTC.